Below, 30 T cell receptor beta chains from the same sample are listed, as sequenced in a study of T cells after yellow fever vaccination. MiXCR was run by TCRdb on the 5' RACE reads, yielding one entry per CDR3 protein. The profile shows roughly 400,000 distinct CDR3 sequences, approximately 19% of them singletons. The sample consisted of PBMCs, taken before the yellow fever booster vaccination. Receptors originate from a young man who received the YFV17D yellow fever vaccine.

This clonotype has more than one count but fewer than ten. The rearrangement joins TRBV19 to TRBJ2-5; 7 bases line up with TRBD2. The CDR3 has 14 residues. After removal of 5 bases from V and 5 bases from J, the junction contained 8 bases not matched to a gene. CDR1 LNHDA and CDR2 SQIVND come from the germline V gene (reference sequence). CDR3 DNA sequence: TGTGCCAGTAGTCCCAGACTAGCCGCGGAGACCCAGTACTTC. This translates into CASSPRLAAETQYF.

The chain is built from TRBV5-1 and TRBJ2-6; 7 nucleotides agree with TRBD1. The CDR3 runs to 16 residues. Germline V gene sequence: CDR1 SGHRS, CDR2 YFSETQ. The V gene end was trimmed by 4 bases and the J gene end by 2 bases; junction bases not matched to a gene: 6. CDR3 bases: TGCGCCAGCAGCGTTGGGACAGCCCCTGGGGCCAACGTCCTGACTTTC. Translating gives CASSVGTAPGANVLTF.

The J gene is TRBJ2-3, the V gene TRBV11-2; 8 bases agree with TRBD2. The CDR3 has 13 amino acids. After removal of 10 bases from V and 2 bases from J, the junction contained 5 bases not matched to a gene. Per the germline V gene, CDR1 is SGHAT and CDR2 is FQNNGV. In nucleotides, the CDR3 is TGTGCCACAGCGCGGGGGGCCACAGATACGCAGTATTTT. Translating gives CATARGATDTQYF.

This sequence joins TRBV28 and TRBJ2-3, with D possibly matching TRBD1 (6 bases). This CDR3 region has 14 residues. The ends were cut back, 4 bases at V and 1 base at J, with 9 bases in the middle. Germline CDR1 and CDR2: MDHEN and SYDVKM. CDR3 nucleotides: TGTGCCAGCAGTTCTCCAGGGGGCACAGATACGCAGTATTTT. As protein: CASSSPGGTDTQYF.

The chain combines TRBV12-3 or TRBV12-4 with TRBJ1-2; D possibly corresponds to TRBD1 (5 bases). The CDR3 is 16 residues long. V gave up 5 bases and J gave up 2 bases, with 18 bases separating them. Here the CDR3 reads CASSAPDLDINYGYTF. The CDR3 DNA reads TGTGCCAGCAGTGCTCCCGATTTGGACATAAACTATGGCTACACCTTC.

The chain employs TRBV3-1 and TRBJ1-2; the D is unclear. This CDR3 has 12 amino acids. Per the germline V gene, CDR1 is LGHDT and CDR2 is YNNKEL (reference sequence). Trimming took off 3 bases at V and 3 bases at J, with 5 bases between the two ends. CDR3 sequence reads: CASSQGDYGYTF. Written as DNA, the CDR3 is TGTGCCAGCAGCCAGGGAGACTATGGCTACACCTTC.

The chain couples TRBV4-1 to TRBJ1-2; the D gene is possibly TRBD1 (5 bases). V shed 2 bases and J shed 5 bases, with 12 bases lying between them. The CDR3 consists of 14 residues. CDR1 and CDR2 (germline): MGHRA, YSYEKL. CDR3 sequence: CASSQKAQAYGYTF. The CDR3 coding sequence is TGCGCCAGCAGCCAAAAGGCACAGGCGTATGGCTACACCTTC.

This clonotype has only a few counts. This chain links TRBV6-5 with TRBJ1-4, with a possible D match to TRBD1 (5 bases). Germline V gene sequence: CDR1 MNHEY, CDR2 SVGAGI. There are 14 residues in the CDR3. Trimming removed 7 bases from V and 3 bases from J, with 12 bases in between. As DNA, the CDR3 is TGTGCCAGCAAGCAGGGATGGGCTAATGAAAAACTGTTTTTT. This sequence encodes CASKQGWANEKLFF.

The chain is built from TRBV6-5 and TRBJ1-5; D is ambiguous. Trimming took 5 bases from V and 2 from J, leaving 13 bases between them. The CDR3 sequence is 15 residues long. CDR1 is MNHEY and CDR2 is SVGAGI in the germline V gene. The CDR3 loop reads CASSPEVAGNQPQHF. The CDR3 DNA reads as TGTGCCAGCAGTCCCGAGGTTGCTGGCAATCAGCCCCAGCATTTT.

The chain couples TRBV12-3 or TRBV12-4 to TRBJ1-5; possible D gene TRBD1, 5 bases. The germline V and J ends were trimmed by 5 bases and 1 base, with 18 bases remaining between them. The CDR3 spans 17 residues. The CDR3 loop is CASSIMGLWKSNQPQHF. DNA of the CDR3: TGTGCCAGCAGTATAATGGGACTATGGAAAAGCAATCAGCCCCAGCATTTT.

V is TRBV7-9 and J is TRBJ1-5; 8 bases match TRBD1. The germline V gene encodes CDR1 SEHNR and CDR2 FQNEAQ (reference sequence). CDR3 size: 15 residues. The V gene end was trimmed by 5 bases and the J gene end by 4 bases; junction bases not matched to a gene: 7. The CDR3 DNA reads as TGTGCCAGCAGCCGACAGGGGTTGGAGAATCAGCCCCAGCATTTT. Encoded protein: CASSRQGLENQPQHF.

The J gene is TRBJ1-1, the V gene TRBV18, with a possible D match to TRBD1 (5 bases). V lost 3 bases, J lost 3 bases, and 11 bases lay in between. The CDR3 sequence is 14 residues long. Looked up from germline, CDR1 is KGHSH and CDR2 is LQKENI. The CDR3: CASSPPGVDTEAFF. Here the CDR3 DNA reads TGTGCCAGCTCACCGCCGGGGGTGGACACTGAAGCTTTCTTT.

In this sample, this clonotype turned up a few times. The V and J genes are TRBV20-1 and TRBJ2-5; D is unresolved. CDR3 length: 12 amino acids. The germline V and J ends were trimmed by 2 bases and 4 bases, with 8 bases remaining between them. CDR1 is DFQATT and CDR2 is SNEGSKA in the germline V gene (reference sequence). The CDR3 spells CSARYVGETQYF. In DNA form, the CDR3 reads TGCAGTGCTAGATATGTCGGAGAGACCCAGTACTTC.

The table lists this clonotype with a few counts. The chain links TRBV11-2 to TRBJ1-6; D remains ambiguous. V lost 6 bases to trimming and J lost 3 bases, with 18 bases between them. Germline values: CDR1 SGHAT, CDR2 FQNNGV. CDR3 length: 17 residues. CDR3 amino acids: CASRRSTQQHYNSPLHF. DNA of the CDR3: TGTGCCAGCAGGCGTAGTACTCAACAGCACTATAATTCACCCCTCCACTTT. Full variable domain (missing parts from reference TRBV11-2 and TRBJ1-6): EAGVAQSPRYKIIEKRQSVAFWCNPISGHATLYWYQQILGQGPKLLIQFQNNGVVDDSQLPKDRFSAERLKGVDSTLKIQPAKLEDSAVYLCASRRSTQQHYNSPLHFGNGTRLTVT.

The chain joins TRBV7-9 to TRBJ2-2; maybe TRBD2 (6 bases). CDR1 and CDR2 (germline): SEHNR, FQNEAQ (reference sequence). The CDR3 is 16 residues long. Trimming took 3 bases from V and 1 from J, leaving 12 bases between them. CDR3 loop: CASSLGGRRNTGELFF. In DNA form, the CDR3 reads TGTGCCAGCAGCTTGGGGGGACGGCGGAACACCGGGGAGCTGTTTTTT. The complete variable domain, with remaining parts taken from reference TRBV7-9 and TRBJ2-2, reads DTGVSQNPRHKITKRGQNVTFRCDPISEHNRLYWYRQTLGQGPEFLTYFQNEAQLEKSRLLSDRFSAERPKGSFSTLEIQRTEQGDSAMYLCASSLGGRRNTGELFFGEGSRLTVL.

This rearrangement joins TRBV7-9 to TRBJ2-5; 10 nucleotides agree with TRBD1. V shed 5 bases, J shed 3 bases, and the junction held 9 bases outside the gene matches. CDR3 length equals 16 residues. CDR1 is SEHNR, CDR2 FQNEAQ, per germline (reference sequence). The CDR3 nucleotides read TGTGCCAGCAGCACGCGCCGGGACAGGGGCGAAGAGACCCAGTACTTC. Encoded protein: CASSTRRDRGEETQYF. The entire variable domain, with the rest obtained from reference TRBV7-9 and TRBJ2-5, is as follows: DTGVSQNPRHKITKRGQNVTFRCDPISEHNRLYWYRQTLGQGPEFLTYFQNEAQLEKSRLLSDRFSAERPKGSFSTLEIQRTEQGDSAMYLCASSTRRDRGEETQYFGPGTRLLVL.

There are a few counts of this clonotype. This chain uses TRBV5-8 with TRBJ2-7, with 7 bases lining up with TRBD1. Per the germline V gene, CDR1 is SGHTS and CDR2 is YDEGEE. The CDR3 consists of 15 residues. V gave up 7 bases and J gave up 0 bases; unmatched junction bases: 10. CDR3 nucleotides: TGTGCCAGCGGCCTTGAGGACAGGCCCTCCTACGAGCAGTACTTC. It encodes CASGLEDRPSYEQYF. The full variable domain, rest sourced from reference TRBV5-8 and TRBJ2-7, is EAGVTQSPTHLIKTRGQQATLRCSPISGHTSVYWYQQALGLGLQFLLWYDEGEERNRGNFPPRFSGRQFPNYSSELNVNALELEDSALYLCASGLEDRPSYEQYFGPGTRLTVT.

This chain uses TRBV2 with TRBJ1-2; D remains ambiguous. Per germline, CDR1 SNHLY and CDR2 FYNNEI. Trimming shortened V by 6 bases and J by 3 bases, and 14 bases separated the two germline ends. The CDR3 is made up of 14 amino acids. CDR3 loop: CASSPRRLYYGYTF. The DNA for the CDR3 is TGTGCCAGCAGCCCCAGGCGGCTGTACTATGGCTACACCTTC.

The chain combines TRBV21-1 with TRBJ1-2; the table calls TRBD1, which could not be checked here. TRBV21-1 is a pseudogene locus. This CDR3 has 17 residues. CDR3 loop: CASSSAGTATANYGYTF. The CDR3 DNA sequence: TGTGCCAGCAGCTCCGCCGGGACGGCGACTGCTAACTATGGCTACACCTTC.

The chain uses TRBV7-8 and TRBJ2-1; D gene uncertain. The V gene's germline CDR1 is SGHVS and CDR2 FQNEAQ. Trimming cost V 1 base and J 9 bases, with 10 bases left between them. This CDR3 comprises 13 residues. This CDR3 reads CASSLEPPGEQFF. The CDR3 DNA reads TGTGCCAGCAGCTTAGAACCCCCGGGTGAGCAGTTCTTC.

This clonotype was counted a few times. V gene TRBV5-1 combines with J gene TRBJ2-3, with TRBD1 matching 9 bases. After removal of 4 bases from V and 4 bases from J, the junction contained 7 bases not matched to a gene. Looked up from germline, CDR1 is SGHRS and CDR2 is YFSETQ. This CDR3 has 15 amino acids. In DNA form, the CDR3 reads TGCGCCAGCAGCCCGGACAGGGGCAACTCAGATACGCAGTATTTT. Its translation: CASSPDRGNSDTQYF.

The chain couples TRBV20-1 to TRBJ1-2; no firm D call. From germline, CDR1 is DFQATT and CDR2 SNEGSKA (reference sequence). This CDR3 has 12 amino acids. V lost 3 bases and J lost 7, with 12 bases in between. The CDR3 loop is CSASRRESGYTF. For the CDR3, the DNA is TGCAGTGCTAGCCGCCGGGAAAGTGGCTACACCTTC.

The rearrangement joins TRBV4-3 to TRBJ2-1, with D hard to call. Trimming took 4 bases from V and 0 from J, leaving 13 bases between them. CDR1 is LGHNA, CDR2 YSLEER, per germline. The CDR3 spans 16 residues. The CDR3 loop reads CASSRESQVSYNEQFF. The CDR3, as DNA: TGCGCCAGCAGCCGCGAGTCCCAGGTCTCCTACAATGAGCAGTTCTTC.

Only a few counts were recorded for this clonotype. The CDR3 sequence is CSVREGGGYTF. DNA for the CDR3: TGCAGCGTGAGGGAGGGAGGTGGCTACACCTTC. V and J are TRBV29-1 and TRBJ1-2, with D uncertain. The germline gives CDR1 SQVTM, CDR2 ANQGSEA. V was shortened by 6 bases and J by 7 bases, with 12 bases between the two germline ends. The CDR3 is 11 amino acids.

Only one count was recorded for this clonotype. The chain couples TRBV7-9 to TRBJ2-2; 10 bases map to TRBD2. The CDR3 is made up of 16 amino acids. The junction had 4 bases not matched to a gene; V was cut back by 1 base and J by 5 bases. The germline V gene has CDR1 SEHNR and CDR2 FQNEAQ (reference sequence). The CDR3 sequence: CASSLVLAGETGELFF. The CDR3 coding sequence is TGTGCCAGCAGCTTAGTCCTAGCGGGGGAGACCGGGGAGCTGTTTTTT. Based on the CDR3 plus reference TRBV7-9 and TRBJ2-2, the full variable domain is DTGVSQNPRHKITKRGQNVTFRCDPISEHNRLYWYRQTLGQGPEFLTYFQNEAQLEKSRLLSDRFSAERPKGSFSTLEIQRTEQGDSAMYLCASSLVLAGETGELFFGEGSRLTVL.

The DNA for the CDR3 is TGTGCCACCGCCCGGACGGAGGGCTACACCTTC. This translates into CATARTEGYTF. V gene TRBV25-1 combines with J gene TRBJ1-2, with D unclear. V was clipped by 10 bases and J by 8 bases, with 14 bases between them. Germline values: CDR1 MGHDK, CDR2 SYGVNS. The CDR3 is 11 residues long.

V and J are TRBV21-1 and TRBJ2-6; the D call of TRBD2 is as the table states it, not checked on the DNA. TRBV21-1 is designated a pseudogene. The CDR3 loop spans 21 amino acids. The CDR3 loop reads CASSTGVRDGAGPSGANVLTF. CDR3 bases: TGTGCCAGCAGCACGGGTGTTCGGGATGGCGCCGGCCCTTCTGGGGCCAACGTCCTGACTTTC.

This clonotype turned up a few times. The gene calls are TRBV24-1 and TRBJ1-2, with a tentative D call TRBD1 (6 bases). The V and J ends lost 3 bases and 7 bases respectively, with 14 bases between them. CDR1 is KGHDR and CDR2 is SFDVKD in the germline V gene. The CDR3 loop spans 14 amino acids. CDR3 coding DNA: TGTGCCACCAGTGATGCCGGGACAAGAATTGGCTACACCTTC. It is translated as CATSDAGTRIGYTF.

This clonotype was counted only a few times. The chain carries TRBV5-5 and TRBJ2-5, with D possibly being TRBD1 (6 bases). V shed 3 bases and J shed 1 base, with 13 bases lying between them. Per germline, CDR1 SGHKS and CDR2 YYEKEE (reference sequence). This CDR3 is built from 15 residues. This CDR3 reads CASSSTGQVQETQYF. The CDR3 DNA sequence: TGTGCCAGCAGCTCGACAGGCCAAGTCCAAGAGACCCAGTACTTC.

CDR3 sequence: CASSSTGGIKGTDTQYF. CDR3 nucleotides: TGTGCCAGCAGTTCCACAGGGGGTATTAAGGGCACAGATACGCAGTATTTT. The chain couples TRBV12-3 or TRBV12-4 to TRBJ2-3; 8 bases match TRBD1. This CDR3 has 17 residues. V shed 4 bases, J shed 1 base, and the junction held 10 bases outside the gene matches.